The entry below gives a single TCR beta chain sequence along with its context. Its target is not known. Ophthalmopathy was moderately-to-severely active, CAS at least 3, NOSPECS at least 4, lasting under 3 months. It was from around 10 ml of fresh peripheral blood that the PBMCs came. Transcripts of RNA were the source for amplifying TCR beta CDR3 regions. Amplification began with first-round RT-PCR using HTBI primers, then second-round multiplex PCR was performed. TCRdb reprocessed the multiplex PCR reads with MiXCR, giving one entry per CDR3 protein. The sample contains almost 750,000 distinct CDR3 sequences, about 44% of which appear only once. This sample is part of a study of Graves' ophthalmopathy and Graves' hyperthyroidism. Study results and limitations: Most expanded clonotypes from thyroid (those above 0.001 frequency) were also found in blood. A classifier, a 13-signature model, separated ophthalmopathy from stable hyperthyroidism with more than 85% sensitivity and approximately 81% specificity.

The sequence derives from an adult man with Graves' ophthalmopathy. Sequenced sample: peripheral blood.

The CDR3 DNA reads TGTGCCATCAGTGAGACTGGGACAGGGGATGGCTACACCTTC. Protein sequence: CAISETGTGDGYTF. This chain uses TRBV10-3 with TRBJ1-2, with TRBD1 identical over 10 bases. This CDR3 comprises 14 residues. CDR1 is ENHRY, CDR2 SYGVKD, per germline. Germline trimming cut 2 bases from V and 6 bases from J; bases unmatched to any gene: 3.